This T cell receptor beta chain was sequenced during a study of blood T cell repertoires in COVID-19. The method was immunoSEQ multiplex PCR; TCRdb's version includes in-frame clones alone and lacks a portion of them. This sample has more than 150,000 clones; 70% to 85% occur once, and the top ten carry about 6.4%. The CDR3 has 19 residues. Germline V gene lookup returns CDR1 LGHDT and CDR2 YNNKEL (reference sequence). The J segment lost 3 bases and the V segment lost 4 bases, leaving 10 bases of the junction unmatched. The chain has TRBV3-1 (or the pseudogene TRBV3-2) and TRBJ2-3; TRBD2 agrees at 16 bases. The sequence was collected from a human donor in a cohort sampled during active COVID-19. Input material: peripheral blood. CDR3 coding DNA: TGTGCCAGCAGCCCACGACCGGGACTAGCGGGGGGGCGTACAGATACGCAGTATTTT. Translation: CASSPRPGLAGGRTDTQYF.